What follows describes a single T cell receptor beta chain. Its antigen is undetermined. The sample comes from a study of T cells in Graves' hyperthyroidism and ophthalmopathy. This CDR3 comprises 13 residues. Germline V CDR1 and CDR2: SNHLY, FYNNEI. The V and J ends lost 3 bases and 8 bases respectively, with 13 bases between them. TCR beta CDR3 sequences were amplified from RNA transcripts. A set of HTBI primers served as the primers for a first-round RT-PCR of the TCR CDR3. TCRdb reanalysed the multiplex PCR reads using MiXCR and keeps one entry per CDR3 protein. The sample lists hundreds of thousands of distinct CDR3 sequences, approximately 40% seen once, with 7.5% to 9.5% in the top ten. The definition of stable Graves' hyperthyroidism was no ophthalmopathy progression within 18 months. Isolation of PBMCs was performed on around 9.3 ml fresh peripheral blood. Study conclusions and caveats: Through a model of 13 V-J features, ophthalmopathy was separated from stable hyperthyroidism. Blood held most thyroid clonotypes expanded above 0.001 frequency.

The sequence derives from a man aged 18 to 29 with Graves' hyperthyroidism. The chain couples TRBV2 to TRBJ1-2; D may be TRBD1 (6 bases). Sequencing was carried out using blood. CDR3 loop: CASSDQGPSGYTF. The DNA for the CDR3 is TGTGCCAGCAGTGATCAGGGGCCAAGCGGCTACACCTTC.